This T cell receptor (beta chain) originates from a study of control samples from healthy donors and cancer patients. Sequencing used immunoSEQ multiplex PCR; TCRdb keeps in-frame clones, though not all of them. The sample consists of roughly 80,000 clones, roughly 86% of them appearing once. Trimming took 4 bases from V and 8 from J, leaving 12 bases between them. The CDR3 runs 13 residues. From germline, CDR1 is ENHRY and CDR2 SYGVKD. The TCR sequence derives from a middle-aged man in good health. Sequencing was carried out using blood. The J gene is TRBJ1-3, the V gene TRBV10-3, with D perhaps TRBD1 (5 bases). The CDR3 loop reads CAISAGGADTIYF. CDR3 DNA sequence: TGTGCCATCAGTGCCGGGGGAGCAGACACCATATATTTT.